At least ten counts were recorded for the clone carrying this T cell receptor beta chain. The antigen is unknown. This specimen belongs to a study of read filtering for tumor transcriptome and immune sequencing. Whole-study context: 8 patients were R-ISS I, some 16 were R-ISS II, 6 or 7 were R-ISS III.

General observations from the study: Single-read clonotypes: roughly four fifths of IR-seq clonotypes (roughly 4% of reads), roughly 70% of RNA-seq clonotypes (around 48% of reads). IR-seq captured clonotypes deeper and more reliably than RNA-seq.

CDR3 size: 15 residues. CDR1 is SGHRS, CDR2 YFSETQ, per germline. The V end lost 4 bases, the J end lost 2 bases, and 14 bases lay between the germline ends. From roughly 400 ng of RNA, a library with molecular barcoded alpha/delta and beta/gamma adaptors was made. TCRdb redid the calling of the reads with MiXCR, one entry per CDR3 protein. Here the sample spans nearly 60,000 distinct CDR3 sequences, about 12% being singletons. The sequencing sample was made of a population of CD138-negative cells sorted from bone marrow. The chain employs TRBV5-1 and TRBJ2-3, with a weak D call TRBD1 (6 bases). This receptor was taken from a donor aged 40 or over with multiple myeloma. CDR3 protein: CASSGGPSITDTQYF. CDR3 nucleotides: TGCGCCAGCAGCGGGGGCCCCAGTATCACAGATACGCAGTATTTT.